This TCR beta chain was sequenced for a study of PD-L1 blockade in urothelial cancer. For the study at large: Most patients, about 85% of the roughly 30, were males with bladder-origin cancer.

As for time point: peripheral blood 6 weeks after treatment start. Samples spanned pretreatment and treatment, with 1 to 8 time points per patient. This CDR3 is built from 16 residues. Trimming pared 3 bases from V and 3 bases from J, leaving 14 bases between. Germline V gene data show CDR1 as MNHEY and CDR2 as SMNVEV (reference sequence). This clone came up once. Clones were read by immunoSEQ multiplex PCR, and TCRdb kept only the in-frame ones, dropping some. The table shows around 120,000 clones, with roughly 89% occurring only once. The sequence came from a man in his sixties with urothelial cancer. The source material was PBMCs, sampled around atezolizumab (anti-PD-L1) treatment. The chain links TRBV27 to TRBJ2-2, with TRBD1 as a possible D gene (5 bases). CDR3 amino acids: CASSFDYWGDTGELFF. In nucleotides, the CDR3 is TGTGCCAGCAGTTTTGATTATTGGGGCGACACCGGGGAGCTGTTTTTT.